This TCR beta chain was captured in a study of control samples from healthy donors and cancer patients. Trimming cost V 6 bases and J 8 bases; bases outside gene matches: 7. CDR3 size: 13 residues. In germline, CDR1 is MNHEY, CDR2 SVGAGI. This clone was seen only once. Generated by immunoSEQ multiplex PCR, the TCRdb table keeps only in-frame clones and is missing some. The data show 10,000 to 15,000 clones, with 88% seen just once and around 3% held by the top ten. The sequence was obtained from a male donor with melanoma. J is TRBJ1-2 and V is TRBV6-5, with 9 bases that match TRBD1. Source material: formalin-fixed, paraffin-embedded tissue. CDR3 amino acids: CASRSRTGGGYTF. In DNA form, the CDR3 reads TGTGCCAGCAGGTCCCGTACAGGGGGCGGCTACACCTTC.